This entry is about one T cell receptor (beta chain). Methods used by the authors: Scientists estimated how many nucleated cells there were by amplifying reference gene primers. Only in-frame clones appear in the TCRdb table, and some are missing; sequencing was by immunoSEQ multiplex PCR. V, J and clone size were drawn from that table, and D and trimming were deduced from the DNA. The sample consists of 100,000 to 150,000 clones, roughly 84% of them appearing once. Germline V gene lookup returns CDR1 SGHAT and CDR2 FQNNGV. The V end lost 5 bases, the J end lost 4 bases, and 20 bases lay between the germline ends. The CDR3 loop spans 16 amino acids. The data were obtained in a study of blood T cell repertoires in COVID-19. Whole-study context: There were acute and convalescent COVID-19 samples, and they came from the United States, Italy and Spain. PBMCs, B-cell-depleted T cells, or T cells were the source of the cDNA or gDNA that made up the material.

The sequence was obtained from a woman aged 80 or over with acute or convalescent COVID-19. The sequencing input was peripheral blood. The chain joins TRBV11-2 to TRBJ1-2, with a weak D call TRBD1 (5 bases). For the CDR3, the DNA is TGTGCCAGCAGCAAAGCGGGGGAGGGAAGAATCTATGGCTACACCTTC. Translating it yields CASSKAGEGRIYGYTF.